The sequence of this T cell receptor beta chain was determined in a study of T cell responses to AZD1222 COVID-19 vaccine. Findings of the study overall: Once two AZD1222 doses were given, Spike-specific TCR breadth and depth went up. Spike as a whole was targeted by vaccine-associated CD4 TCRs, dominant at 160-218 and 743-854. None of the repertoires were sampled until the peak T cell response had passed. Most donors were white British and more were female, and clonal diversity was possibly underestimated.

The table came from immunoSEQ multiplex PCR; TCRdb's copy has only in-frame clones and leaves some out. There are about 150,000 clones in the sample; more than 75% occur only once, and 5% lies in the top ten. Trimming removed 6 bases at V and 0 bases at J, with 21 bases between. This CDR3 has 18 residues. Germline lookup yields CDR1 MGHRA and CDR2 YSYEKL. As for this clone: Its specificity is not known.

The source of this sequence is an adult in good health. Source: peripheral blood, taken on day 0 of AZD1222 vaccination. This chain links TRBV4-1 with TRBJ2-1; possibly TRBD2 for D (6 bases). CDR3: CASSPGLSLLSSYNEQFF. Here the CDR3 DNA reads TGCGCCAGCAGTCCGGGACTTTCCCTACTCAGCTCCTACAATGAGCAGTTCTTC.